This T cell receptor (beta chain) comes out of a study of control samples from healthy donors and cancer patients. The CDR3 covers 15 residues. V lost 1 base and J lost 9; bases outside the gene matches: 5. Germline V lookup: CDR1 SGHNT, CDR2 YENEEA. Measured with immunoSEQ multiplex PCR; TCRdb has only the in-frame clones, and not every one. In the table there are roughly 34,000 clones, 86% of which are singletons. V usage is TRBV11-3 and J usage is TRBJ2-1; 11 bases are a match to TRBD2. The sequence was obtained from a woman in her forties with lung cancer. The sequenced sample consisted of PBMCs. The CDR3 reads CASSLVGSGGVEQFF. In DNA, the CDR3 is TGTGCCAGCAGCTTAGTTGGTAGCGGGGGGGTTGAGCAGTTCTTC.